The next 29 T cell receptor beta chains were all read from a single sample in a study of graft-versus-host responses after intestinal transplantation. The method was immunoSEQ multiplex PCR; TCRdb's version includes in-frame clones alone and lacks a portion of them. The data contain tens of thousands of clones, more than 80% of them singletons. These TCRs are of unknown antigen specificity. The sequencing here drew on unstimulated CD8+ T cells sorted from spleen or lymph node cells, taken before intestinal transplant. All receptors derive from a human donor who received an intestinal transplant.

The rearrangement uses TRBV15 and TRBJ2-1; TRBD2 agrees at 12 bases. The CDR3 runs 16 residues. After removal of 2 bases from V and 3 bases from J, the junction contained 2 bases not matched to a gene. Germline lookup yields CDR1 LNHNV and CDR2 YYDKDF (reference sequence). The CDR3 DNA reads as TGTGCCACCAGCAGACTAGCGGGAGGGCGCTACAATGAGCAGTTCTTC. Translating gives CATSRLAGGRYNEQFF.

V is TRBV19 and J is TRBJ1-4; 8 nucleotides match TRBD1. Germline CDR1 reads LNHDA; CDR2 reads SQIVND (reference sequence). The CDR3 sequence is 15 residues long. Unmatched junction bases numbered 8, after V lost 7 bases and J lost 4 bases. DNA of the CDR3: TGTGCCAGTACCAAGCGGACAGGGCATAATGAAAAACTGTTTTTT. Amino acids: CASTKRTGHNEKLFF.

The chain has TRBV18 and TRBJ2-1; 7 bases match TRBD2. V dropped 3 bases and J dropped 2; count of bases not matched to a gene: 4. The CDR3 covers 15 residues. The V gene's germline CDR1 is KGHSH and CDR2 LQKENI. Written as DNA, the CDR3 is TGTGCCAGCTCACCGCGGGGGAGAACCTACAATGAGCAGTTCTTC. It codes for CASSPRGRTYNEQFF.

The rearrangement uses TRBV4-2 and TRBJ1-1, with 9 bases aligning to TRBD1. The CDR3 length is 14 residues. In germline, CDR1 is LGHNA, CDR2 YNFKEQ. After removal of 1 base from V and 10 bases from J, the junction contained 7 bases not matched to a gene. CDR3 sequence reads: CASSQGGQDRGAFF. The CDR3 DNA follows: TGTGCCAGCAGCCAAGGTGGACAGGACAGGGGAGCTTTCTTT.

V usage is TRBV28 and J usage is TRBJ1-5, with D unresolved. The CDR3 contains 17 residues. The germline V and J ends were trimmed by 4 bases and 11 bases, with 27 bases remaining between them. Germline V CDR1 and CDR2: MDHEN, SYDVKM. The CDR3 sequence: CASSSPPDERGAQSQHF. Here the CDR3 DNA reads TGTGCCAGCAGTTCTCCGCCCGACGAGCGGGGAGCTCAATCCCAGCATTTT.

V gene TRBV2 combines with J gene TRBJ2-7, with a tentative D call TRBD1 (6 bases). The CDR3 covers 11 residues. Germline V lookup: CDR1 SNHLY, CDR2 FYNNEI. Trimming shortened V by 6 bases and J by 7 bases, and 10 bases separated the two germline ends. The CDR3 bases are TGTGCCAGCAGAATCGGACAGGAGCAGTACTTC. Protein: CASRIGQEQYF.

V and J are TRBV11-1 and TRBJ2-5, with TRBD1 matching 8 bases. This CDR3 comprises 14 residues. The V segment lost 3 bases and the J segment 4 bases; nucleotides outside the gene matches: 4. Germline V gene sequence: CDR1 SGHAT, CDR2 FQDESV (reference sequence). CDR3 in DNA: TGTGCCAGCAGCTTCCCGGGGACAGGAGAGACCCAGTACTTC. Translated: CASSFPGTGETQYF.

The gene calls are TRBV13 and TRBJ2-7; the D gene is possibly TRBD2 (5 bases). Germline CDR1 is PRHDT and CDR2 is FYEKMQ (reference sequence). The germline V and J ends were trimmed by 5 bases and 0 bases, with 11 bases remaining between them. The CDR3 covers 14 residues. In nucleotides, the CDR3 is TGTGCCAGCAGCCACGGCGGGCTCTCCTACGAGCAGTACTTC. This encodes CASSHGGLSYEQYF. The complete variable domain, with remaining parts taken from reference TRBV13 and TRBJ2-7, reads AAGVIQSPRHLIKEKRETATLKCYPIPRHDTVYWYQQGPGQDPQFLISFYEKMQSDKGSIPDRFSAQQFSDYHSELNMSSLELGDSALYFCASSHGGLSYEQYFGPGTRLTVT.

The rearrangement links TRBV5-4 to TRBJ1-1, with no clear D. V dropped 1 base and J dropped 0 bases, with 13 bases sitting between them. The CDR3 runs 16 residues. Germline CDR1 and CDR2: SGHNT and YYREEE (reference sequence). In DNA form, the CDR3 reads TGTGCCAGCAGCTTGATACCCCCGGGAGTGAACACTGAAGCTTTCTTT. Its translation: CASSLIPPGVNTEAFF.

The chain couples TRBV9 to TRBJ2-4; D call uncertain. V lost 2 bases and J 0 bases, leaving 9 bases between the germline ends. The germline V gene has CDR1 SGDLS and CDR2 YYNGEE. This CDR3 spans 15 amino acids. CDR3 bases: TGTGCCAGCAGCGTTACGGGTTCAGCCAAAAACATTCAGTACTTC. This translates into CASSVTGSAKNIQYF. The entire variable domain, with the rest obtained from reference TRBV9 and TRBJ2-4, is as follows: DSGVTQTPKHLITATGQRVTLRCSPRSGDLSVYWYQQSLDQGLQFLIQYYNGEERAKGNILERFSAQQFPDLHSELNLSSLELGDSALYFCASSVTGSAKNIQYFGAGTRLSVL.

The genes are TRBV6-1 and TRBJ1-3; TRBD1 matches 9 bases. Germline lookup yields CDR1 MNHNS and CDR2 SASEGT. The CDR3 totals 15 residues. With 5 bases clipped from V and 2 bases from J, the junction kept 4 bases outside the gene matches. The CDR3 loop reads CASSSRTGAGNTIYF. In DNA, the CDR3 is TGTGCCAGCAGTTCCAGGACAGGGGCTGGAAACACCATATATTTT.

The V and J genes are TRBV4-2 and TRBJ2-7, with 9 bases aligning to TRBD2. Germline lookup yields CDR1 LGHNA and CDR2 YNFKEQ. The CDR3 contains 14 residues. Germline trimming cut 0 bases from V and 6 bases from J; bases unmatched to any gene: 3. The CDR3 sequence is CASSQDGGGVEQYF. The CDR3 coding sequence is TGTGCCAGCAGCCAAGATGGCGGGGGGGTCGAGCAGTACTTC.

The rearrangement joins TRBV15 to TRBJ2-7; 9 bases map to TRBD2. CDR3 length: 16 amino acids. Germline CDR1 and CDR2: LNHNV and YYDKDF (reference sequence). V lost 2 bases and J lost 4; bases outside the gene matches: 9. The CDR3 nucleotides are TGTGCCACCAGCAGAAAAACGGATCTAGCGGGGTACGAGCAGTACTTC. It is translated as CATSRKTDLAGYEQYF. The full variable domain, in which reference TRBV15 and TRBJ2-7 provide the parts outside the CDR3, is DAMVIQNPRYQVTQFGKPVTLSCSQTLNHNVMYWYQQKSSQAPKLLFHYYDKDFNNEADTPDNFQSRRPNTSFCFLDIRSPGLGDTAMYLCATSRKTDLAGYEQYFGPGTRLTVT.

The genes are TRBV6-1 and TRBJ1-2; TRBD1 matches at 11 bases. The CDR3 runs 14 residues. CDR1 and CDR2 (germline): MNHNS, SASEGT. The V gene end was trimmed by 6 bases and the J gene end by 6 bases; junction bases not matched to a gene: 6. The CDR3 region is CASSWDRGYNGYTF. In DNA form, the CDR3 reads TGTGCCAGCAGCTGGGACAGGGGGTATAATGGCTACACCTTC.

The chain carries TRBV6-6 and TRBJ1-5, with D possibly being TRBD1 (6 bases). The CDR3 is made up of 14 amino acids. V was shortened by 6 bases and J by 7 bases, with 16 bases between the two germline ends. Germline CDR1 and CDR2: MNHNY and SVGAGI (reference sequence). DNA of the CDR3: TGTGCCAGCAGCTACCCAGGGGTGGGGCAGCCCCAGCATTTT. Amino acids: CASSYPGVGQPQHF.

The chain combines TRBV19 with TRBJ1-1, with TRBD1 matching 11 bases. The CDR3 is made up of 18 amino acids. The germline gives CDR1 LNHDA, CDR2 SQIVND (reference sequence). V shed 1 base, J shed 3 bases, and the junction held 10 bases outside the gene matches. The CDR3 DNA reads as TGTGCCAGTAGTATAGCCCGGGGACAGGGGGTTTCGTACACTGAAGCTTTCTTT. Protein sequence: CASSIARGQGVSYTEAFF.

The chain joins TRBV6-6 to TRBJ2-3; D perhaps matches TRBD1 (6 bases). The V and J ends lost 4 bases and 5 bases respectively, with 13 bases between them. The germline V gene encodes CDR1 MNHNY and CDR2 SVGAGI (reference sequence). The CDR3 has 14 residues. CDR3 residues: CASSLLQGEDTQYF. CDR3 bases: TGTGCCAGCAGTTTGCTACAGGGTGAAGATACGCAGTATTTT.

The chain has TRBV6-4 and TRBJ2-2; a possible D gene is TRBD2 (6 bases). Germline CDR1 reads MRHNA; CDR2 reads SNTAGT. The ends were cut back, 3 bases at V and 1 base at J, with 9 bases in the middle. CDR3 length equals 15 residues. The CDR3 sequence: CASSETGGNTGELFF. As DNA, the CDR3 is TGTGCCAGCAGTGAGACCGGGGGGAACACCGGGGAGCTGTTTTTT.

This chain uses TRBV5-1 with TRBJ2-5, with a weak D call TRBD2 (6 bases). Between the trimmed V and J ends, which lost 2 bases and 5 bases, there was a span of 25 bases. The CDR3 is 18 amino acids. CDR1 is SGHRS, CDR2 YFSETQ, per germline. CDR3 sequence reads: CASSFGLIYGGFGETQYF. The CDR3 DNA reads TGCGCCAGCAGCTTCGGGTTAATTTACGGAGGGTTCGGGGAGACCCAGTACTTC.

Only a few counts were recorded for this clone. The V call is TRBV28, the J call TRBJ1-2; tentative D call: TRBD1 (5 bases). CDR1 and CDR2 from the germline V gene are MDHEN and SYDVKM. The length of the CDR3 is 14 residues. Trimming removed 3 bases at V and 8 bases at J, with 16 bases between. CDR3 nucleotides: TGTGCCAGCAGTTTTATAGCGGGGGAGGGAGGCTACACCTTC. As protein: CASSFIAGEGGYTF.

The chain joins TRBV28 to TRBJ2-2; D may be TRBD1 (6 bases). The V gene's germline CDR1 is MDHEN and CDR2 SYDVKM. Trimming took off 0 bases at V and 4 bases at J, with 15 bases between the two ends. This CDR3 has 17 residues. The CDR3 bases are TGTGCCAGCAGTTTATGGGCAGGGGATCGGAGCACCGGGGAGCTGTTTTTT. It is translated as CASSLWAGDRSTGELFF.

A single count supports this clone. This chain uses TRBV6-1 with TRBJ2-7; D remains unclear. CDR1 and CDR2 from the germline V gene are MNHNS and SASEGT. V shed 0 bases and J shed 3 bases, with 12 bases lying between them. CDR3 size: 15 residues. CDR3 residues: CASSEAWRSDYEQYF. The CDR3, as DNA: TGTGCCAGCAGTGAAGCGTGGCGGTCGGACTACGAGCAGTACTTC.

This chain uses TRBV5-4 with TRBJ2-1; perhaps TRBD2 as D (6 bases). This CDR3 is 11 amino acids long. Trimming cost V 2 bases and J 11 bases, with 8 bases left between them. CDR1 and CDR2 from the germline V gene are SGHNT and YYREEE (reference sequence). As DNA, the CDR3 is TGTGCCAGCAGCTTTAGCGGTAAGCAGTTCTTC. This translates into CASSFSGKQFF.

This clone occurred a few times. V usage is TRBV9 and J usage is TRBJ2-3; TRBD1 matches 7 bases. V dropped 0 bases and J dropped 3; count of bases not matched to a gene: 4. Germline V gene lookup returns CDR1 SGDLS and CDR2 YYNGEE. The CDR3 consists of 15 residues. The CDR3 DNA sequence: TGTGCCAGCAGCGTAGAAGACAGGGCGACAGATACGCAGTATTTT. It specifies CASSVEDRATDTQYF.

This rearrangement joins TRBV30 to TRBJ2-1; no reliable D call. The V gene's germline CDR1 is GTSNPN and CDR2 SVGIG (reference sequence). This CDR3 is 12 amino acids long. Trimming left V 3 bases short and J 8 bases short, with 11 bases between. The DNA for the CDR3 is TGTGCCTGGAGCTACAGAGTGGATGAGCAGTTCTTC. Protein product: CAWSYRVDEQFF.

The CDR3 loop reads CATHDREADTQYF. The CDR3 DNA reads as TGTGCCACCCACGACAGGGAGGCAGATACGCAGTATTTT. The chain combines TRBV27 with TRBJ2-3; a possible D gene is TRBD1 (7 bases). The germline gives CDR1 MNHEY, CDR2 SMNVEV (reference sequence). This CDR3 has 13 residues. Trimming left V 10 bases short and J 4 bases short, with 15 bases between.

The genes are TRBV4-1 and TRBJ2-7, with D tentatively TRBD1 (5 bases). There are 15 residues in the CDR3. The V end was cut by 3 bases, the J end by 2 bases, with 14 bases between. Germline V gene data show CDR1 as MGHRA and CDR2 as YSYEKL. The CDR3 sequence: CASSHYETVPYEQYF. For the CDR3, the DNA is TGCGCCAGCAGCCACTACGAGACAGTACCCTACGAGCAGTACTTC.

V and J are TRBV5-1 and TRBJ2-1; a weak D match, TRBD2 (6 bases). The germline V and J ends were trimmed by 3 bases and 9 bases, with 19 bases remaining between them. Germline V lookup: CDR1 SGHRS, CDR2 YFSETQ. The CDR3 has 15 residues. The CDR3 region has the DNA TGCGCCAGCAGCTCCCCCGGGACTCCGAAAGCTGAGCAGTTCTTC. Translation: CASSSPGTPKAEQFF.

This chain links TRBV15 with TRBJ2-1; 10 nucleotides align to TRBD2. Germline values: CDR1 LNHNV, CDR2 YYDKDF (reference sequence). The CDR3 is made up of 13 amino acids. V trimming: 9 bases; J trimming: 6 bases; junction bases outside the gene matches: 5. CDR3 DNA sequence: TGTGCCACTGGACTAGCGGTCTCCAATGAGCAGTTCTTC. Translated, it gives CATGLAVSNEQFF. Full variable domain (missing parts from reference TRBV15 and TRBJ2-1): DAMVIQNPRYQVTQFGKPVTLSCSQTLNHNVMYWYQQKSSQAPKLLFHYYDKDFNNEADTPDNFQSRRPNTSFCFLDIRSPGLGDTAMYLCATGLAVSNEQFFGPGTRLTVL.